A single sample is the source of the 2 T cell receptor beta chains below, sequenced in a study of response to subunit inactivated influenza vaccine. Each CDR3 protein gets one entry after TCRdb re-called the RT-PCR reads with MiXCR. Here the sample spans a few hundred thousand distinct CDR3 sequences, around 10% being singletons. Another study also made use of these data, one on T cells expressing NK-cell markers. Turning to that study: Scientists made TCR beta cDNA using 5'RACE template switching with UMIs.

The source was PBMCs from blood, collected on the day of vaccination. The receptors were gathered from a man aged 50-59 years who received an inactivated influenza vaccine.

This clonotype was picked up a small number of times. The gene calls are TRBV7-9 and TRBJ2-3, with 10 bases fitting TRBD1. V lost 1 base, J lost 0 bases, and 4 bases stayed unmatched. Germline V lookup: CDR1 SEHNR, CDR2 FQNEAQ (reference sequence). The CDR3 consists of 17 residues. The CDR3 DNA follows: TGTGCCAGCAGCTTAGTGGGACAGGGGCCGAGCACAGATACGCAGTATTTT. Its translation is CASSLVGQGPSTDTQYF.

The gene calls are TRBV10-3 and TRBJ2-7; 7 positions agree with TRBD1. The trim removed 3 bases at V and 1 base at J, leaving 6 bases unmatched. CDR1 is ENHRY and CDR2 is SYGVKD in the germline V gene. The CDR3 is 15 amino acids. The CDR3 DNA is TGTGCCATCAGTGACCCCAGGGGGTCTTCCTACGAGCAGTACTTC. Its translation is CAISDPRGSSYEQYF.